Described below is a single T cell receptor (beta chain) sequence and its context. Its target is unknown. Profiled with immunoSEQ multiplex PCR; TCRdb holds only in-frame clones, not every one. Among around 140,000 clones listed, 85% to 95% were seen once. This sample was included in a study of T cell responses to AZD1222 COVID-19 vaccine. Overall study results and limits: At study baseline, merely six AZD1222 recipients were seropositive. No day 14 peak samples; only post-peak repertoires were characterized. Breadth and depth of Spike-specific TCRs rose after two AZD1222 doses. Mostly white British, mostly female donors; authors suggested clonal diversity may be underestimated.

Germline V CDR1 and CDR2: SGHAT, FQNNGV. The V and J ends lost 8 bases and 1 base respectively, with 8 bases between them. The CDR3 runs to 12 residues. V is TRBV11-2 and J is TRBJ1-1, with D uncertain. The sequencing here drew on peripheral blood, taken after recovery from COVID-19. The origin of this receptor is an adult who had recovered from COVID-19. The CDR3 DNA is TGTGCCAGCGACAATACGAACACTGAAGCTTTCTTT. It specifies CASDNTNTEAFF.